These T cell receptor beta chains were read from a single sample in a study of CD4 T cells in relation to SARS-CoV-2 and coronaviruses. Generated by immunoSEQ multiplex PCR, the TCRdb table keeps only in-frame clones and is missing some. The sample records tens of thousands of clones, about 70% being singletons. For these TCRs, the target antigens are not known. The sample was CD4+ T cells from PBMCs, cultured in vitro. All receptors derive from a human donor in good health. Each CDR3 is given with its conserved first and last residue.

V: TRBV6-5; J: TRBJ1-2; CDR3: CASSSGEGVHYGYTF
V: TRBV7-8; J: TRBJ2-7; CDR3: CASSLGTGRYEQYF
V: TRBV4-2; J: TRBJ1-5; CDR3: CASSQGGIRYSNQPQHF
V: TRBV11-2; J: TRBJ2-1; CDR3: CASSLRTDNEQFF
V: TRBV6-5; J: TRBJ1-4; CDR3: CASSYLPSGTVEKLFF
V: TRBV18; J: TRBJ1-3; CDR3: CASSPPQSSGNTIYF
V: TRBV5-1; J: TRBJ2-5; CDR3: CASSLEASGTGETQYF
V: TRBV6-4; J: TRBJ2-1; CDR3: CASSDGQGTEQFF
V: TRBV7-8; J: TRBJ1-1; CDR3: CASSLNRQALNTEAFF
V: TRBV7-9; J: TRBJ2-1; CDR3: CASSARGRGAYNEQFF
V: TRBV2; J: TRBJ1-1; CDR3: CASSEGARVNTEAFF
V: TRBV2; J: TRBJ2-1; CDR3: CASSVQADKRGEQFF
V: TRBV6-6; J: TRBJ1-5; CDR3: CASRLGHLNQPQHF
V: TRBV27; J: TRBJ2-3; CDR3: CASSLVAGGRVDTQYF
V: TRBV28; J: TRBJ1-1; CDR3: CASSFWQGAGTEAFF
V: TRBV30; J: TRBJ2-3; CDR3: CAWSEAGALDTQYF
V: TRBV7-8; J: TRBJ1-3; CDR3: CASSPIRGEGNTIYF
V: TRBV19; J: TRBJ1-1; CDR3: CASSKLGPLGTEAFF
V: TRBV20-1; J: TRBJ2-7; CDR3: CSAGGIHEQYF
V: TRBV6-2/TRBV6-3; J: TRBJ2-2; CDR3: CASSYFQTGELFF
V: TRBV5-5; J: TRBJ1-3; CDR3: CASSFFLQSSGNTIYF
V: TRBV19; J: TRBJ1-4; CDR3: CASTGGQQSATNEKLFF
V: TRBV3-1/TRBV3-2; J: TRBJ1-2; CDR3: CASSRLAQENYGYTF